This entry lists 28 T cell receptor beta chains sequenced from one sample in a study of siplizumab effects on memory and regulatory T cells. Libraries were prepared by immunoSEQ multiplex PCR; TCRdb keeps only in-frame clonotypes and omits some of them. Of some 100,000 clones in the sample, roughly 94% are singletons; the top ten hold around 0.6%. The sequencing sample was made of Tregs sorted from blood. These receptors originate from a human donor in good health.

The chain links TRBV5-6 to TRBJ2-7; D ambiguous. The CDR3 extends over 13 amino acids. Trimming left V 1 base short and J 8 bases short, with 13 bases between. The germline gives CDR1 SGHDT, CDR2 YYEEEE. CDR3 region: CASSLKELTQQYF. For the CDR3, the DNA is TGTGCCAGCAGCTTGAAAGAGCTTACGCAGCAGTACTTC.

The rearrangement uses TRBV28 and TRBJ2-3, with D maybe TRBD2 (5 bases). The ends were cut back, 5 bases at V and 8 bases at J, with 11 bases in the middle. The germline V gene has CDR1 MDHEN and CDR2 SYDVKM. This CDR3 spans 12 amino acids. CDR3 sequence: CASSRTLGTQYF. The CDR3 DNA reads TGTGCCAGCAGTCGGACTCTGGGTACGCAGTATTTT.

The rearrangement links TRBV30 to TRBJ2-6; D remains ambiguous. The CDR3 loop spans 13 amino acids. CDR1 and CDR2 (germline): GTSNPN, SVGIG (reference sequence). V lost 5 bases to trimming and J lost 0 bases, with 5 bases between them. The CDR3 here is CAWLFSGANVLTF. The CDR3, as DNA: TGTGCCTGGTTATTCTCTGGGGCCAACGTCCTGACTTTC.

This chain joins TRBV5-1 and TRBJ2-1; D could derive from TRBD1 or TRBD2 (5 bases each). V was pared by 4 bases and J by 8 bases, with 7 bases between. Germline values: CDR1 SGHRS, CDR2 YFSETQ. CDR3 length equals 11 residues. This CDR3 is CASSRGHEQFF. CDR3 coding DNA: TGCGCCAGCAGCCGGGGACATGAGCAGTTCTTC.

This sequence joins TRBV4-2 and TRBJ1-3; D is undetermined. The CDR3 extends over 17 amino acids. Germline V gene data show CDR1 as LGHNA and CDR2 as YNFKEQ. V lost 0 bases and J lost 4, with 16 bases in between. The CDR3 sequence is CASSQERVLLSGNTIYF. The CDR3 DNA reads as TGTGCCAGCAGCCAAGAAAGGGTGTTGCTGTCCGGAAACACCATATATTTT.

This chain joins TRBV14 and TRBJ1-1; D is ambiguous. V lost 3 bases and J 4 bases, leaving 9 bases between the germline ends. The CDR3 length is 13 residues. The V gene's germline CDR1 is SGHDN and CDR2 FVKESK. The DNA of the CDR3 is TGTGCCAGCAGCCAGCAGAGTCGCACTGAAGCTTTCTTT. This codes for CASSQQSRTEAFF.

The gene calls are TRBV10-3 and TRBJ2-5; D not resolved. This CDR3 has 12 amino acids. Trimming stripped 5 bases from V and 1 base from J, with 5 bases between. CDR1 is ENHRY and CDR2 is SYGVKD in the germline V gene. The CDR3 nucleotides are TGTGCCATCAGTCGAAGCCAAGAGACCCAGTACTTC. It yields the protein CAISRSQETQYF.

CDR3 nucleotide sequence: TGCGCCAGCAGCGGAAGTCAGGGACGTTACACGAGGACAGATACGCAGTATTTT. This codes for CASSGSQGRYTRTDTQYF. The rearrangement links TRBV4-1 to TRBJ2-3; perhaps D is TRBD1 or TRBD2 (5 bases each). Germline V CDR1 and CDR2: MGHRA, YSYEKL. The CDR3 has 18 residues. Trimming took 5 bases from V and 3 from J, leaving 24 bases between them.

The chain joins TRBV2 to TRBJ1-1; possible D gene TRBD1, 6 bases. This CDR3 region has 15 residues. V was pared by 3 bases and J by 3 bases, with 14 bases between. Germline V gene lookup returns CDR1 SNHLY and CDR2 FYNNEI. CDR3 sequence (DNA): TGTGCCAGCAGTGACAGGGGACAATGGGACACTGAAGCTTTCTTT. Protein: CASSDRGQWDTEAFF.

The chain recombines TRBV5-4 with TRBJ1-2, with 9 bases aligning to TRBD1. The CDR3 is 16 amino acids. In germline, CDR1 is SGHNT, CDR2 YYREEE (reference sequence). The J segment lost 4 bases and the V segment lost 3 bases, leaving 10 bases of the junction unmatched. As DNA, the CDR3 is TGTGCCAGCAGCTGGAAAATGGGGACAGGGTTCTATGGCTACACCTTC. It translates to CASSWKMGTGFYGYTF.

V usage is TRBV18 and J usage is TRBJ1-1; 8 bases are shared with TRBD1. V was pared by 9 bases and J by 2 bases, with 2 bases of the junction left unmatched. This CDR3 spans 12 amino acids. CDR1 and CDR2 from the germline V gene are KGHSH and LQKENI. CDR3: CARGQGNTEAFF. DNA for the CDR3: TGTGCCAGAGGACAGGGCAACACTGAAGCTTTCTTT. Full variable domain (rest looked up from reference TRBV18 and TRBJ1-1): NAGVMQNPRHLVRRRGQEARLRCSPMKGHSHVYWYRQLPEEGLKFMVYLQKENIIDESGMPKERFSAEFPKEGPSILRIQQVVRGDSAAYFCARGQGNTEAFFGQGTRLTVV.

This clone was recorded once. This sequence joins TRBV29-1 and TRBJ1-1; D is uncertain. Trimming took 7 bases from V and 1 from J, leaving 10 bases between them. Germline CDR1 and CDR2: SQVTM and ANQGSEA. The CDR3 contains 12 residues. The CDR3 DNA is TGCAGCGCTGGACGGGCGAACACTGAAGCTTTCTTT. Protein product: CSAGRANTEAFF.

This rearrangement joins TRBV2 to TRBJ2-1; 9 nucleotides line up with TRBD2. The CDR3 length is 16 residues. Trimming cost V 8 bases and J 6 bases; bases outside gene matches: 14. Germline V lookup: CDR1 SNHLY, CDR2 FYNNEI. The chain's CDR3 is CASLLSGRSMSNEQFF. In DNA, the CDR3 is TGTGCCAGCTTATTGAGCGGGAGGAGTATGAGCAATGAGCAGTTCTTC.

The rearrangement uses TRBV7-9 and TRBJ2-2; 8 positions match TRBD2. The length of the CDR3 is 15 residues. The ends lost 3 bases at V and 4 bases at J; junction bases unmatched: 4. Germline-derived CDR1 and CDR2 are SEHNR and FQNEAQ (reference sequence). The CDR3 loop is CASSFASGLTGELFF. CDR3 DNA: TGTGCCAGCAGCTTCGCTAGCGGGCTCACCGGGGAGCTGTTTTTT.

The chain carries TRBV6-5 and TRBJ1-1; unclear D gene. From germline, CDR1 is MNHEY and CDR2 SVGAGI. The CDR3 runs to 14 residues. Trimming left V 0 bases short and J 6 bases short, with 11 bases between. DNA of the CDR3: TGTGCCAGCAGTTACTCCTGGAGGGCATCTGAAGCTTTCTTT. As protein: CASSYSWRASEAFF.

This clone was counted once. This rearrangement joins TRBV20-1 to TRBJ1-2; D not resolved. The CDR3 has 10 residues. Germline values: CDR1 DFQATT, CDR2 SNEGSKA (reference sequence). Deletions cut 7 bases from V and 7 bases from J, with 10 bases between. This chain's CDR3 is CSGRLRGYTF. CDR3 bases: TGCAGTGGAAGACTGCGTGGCTACACCTTC.

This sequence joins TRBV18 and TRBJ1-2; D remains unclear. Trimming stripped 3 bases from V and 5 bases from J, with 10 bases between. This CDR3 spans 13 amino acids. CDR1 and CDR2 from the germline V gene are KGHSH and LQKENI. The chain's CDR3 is CASSPDPFYGYTF. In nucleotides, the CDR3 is TGTGCCAGCTCACCCGACCCATTTTATGGCTACACCTTC. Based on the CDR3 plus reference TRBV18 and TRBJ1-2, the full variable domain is NAGVMQNPRHLVRRRGQEARLRCSPMKGHSHVYWYRQLPEEGLKFMVYLQKENIIDESGMPKERFSAEFPKEGPSILRIQQVVRGDSAAYFCASSPDPFYGYTFGSGTRLTVV.

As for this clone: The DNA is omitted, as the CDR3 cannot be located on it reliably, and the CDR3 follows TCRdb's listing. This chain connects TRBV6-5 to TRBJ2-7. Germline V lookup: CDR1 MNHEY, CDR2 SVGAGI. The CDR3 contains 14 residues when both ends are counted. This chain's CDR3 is CASSSSWGIYEQYF.

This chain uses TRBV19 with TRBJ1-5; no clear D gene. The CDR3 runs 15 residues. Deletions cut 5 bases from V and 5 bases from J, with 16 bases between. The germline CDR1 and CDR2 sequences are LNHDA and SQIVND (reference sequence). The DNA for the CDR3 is TGTGCCAGTAGTTTGGACGGGCTTTTAGATCAGCCCCAGCATTTT. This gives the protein CASSLDGLLDQPQHF.

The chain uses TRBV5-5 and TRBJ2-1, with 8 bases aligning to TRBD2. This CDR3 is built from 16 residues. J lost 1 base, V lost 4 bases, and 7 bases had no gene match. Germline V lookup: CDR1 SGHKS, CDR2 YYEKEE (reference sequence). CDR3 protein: CASSPAGAVSYNEQFF. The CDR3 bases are TGTGCCAGCAGCCCAGCGGGAGCAGTGTCCTACAATGAGCAGTTCTTC.

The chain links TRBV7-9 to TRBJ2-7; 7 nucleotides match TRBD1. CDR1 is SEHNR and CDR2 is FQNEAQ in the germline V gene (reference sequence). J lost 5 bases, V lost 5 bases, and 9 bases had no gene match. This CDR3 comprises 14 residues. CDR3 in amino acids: CASSRGQRSHEQYF. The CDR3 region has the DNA TGTGCCAGCAGCCGGGGACAGAGATCCCACGAGCAGTACTTC.

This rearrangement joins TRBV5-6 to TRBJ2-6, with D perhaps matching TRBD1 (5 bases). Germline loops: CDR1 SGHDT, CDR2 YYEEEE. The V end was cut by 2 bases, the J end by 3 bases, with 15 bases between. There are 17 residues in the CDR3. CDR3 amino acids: CASSFEYRSHGANVLTF. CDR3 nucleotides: TGTGCCAGCAGCTTTGAGTACAGGTCCCATGGGGCCAACGTCCTGACTTTC.

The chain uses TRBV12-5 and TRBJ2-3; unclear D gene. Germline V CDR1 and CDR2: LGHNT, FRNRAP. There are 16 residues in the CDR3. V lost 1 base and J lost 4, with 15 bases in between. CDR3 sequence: CASGLALEFSPDTQYF. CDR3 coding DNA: TGTGCTAGTGGTTTGGCCCTCGAGTTTTCCCCAGATACGCAGTATTTT.

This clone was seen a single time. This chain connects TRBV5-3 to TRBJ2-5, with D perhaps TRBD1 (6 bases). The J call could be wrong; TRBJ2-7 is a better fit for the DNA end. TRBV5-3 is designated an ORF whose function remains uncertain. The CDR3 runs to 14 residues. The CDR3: CARRFGQTAREQYF. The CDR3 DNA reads TGTGCCAGAAGATTCGGACAGACCGCCCGCGAGCAGTACTTC.

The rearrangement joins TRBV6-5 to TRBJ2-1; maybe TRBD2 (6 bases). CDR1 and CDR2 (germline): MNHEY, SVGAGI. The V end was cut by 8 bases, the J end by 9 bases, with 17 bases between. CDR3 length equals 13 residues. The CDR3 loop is CASSRAGGSEQFF. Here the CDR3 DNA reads TGTGCCAGCTCTCGTGCAGGAGGGAGTGAGCAGTTCTTC.

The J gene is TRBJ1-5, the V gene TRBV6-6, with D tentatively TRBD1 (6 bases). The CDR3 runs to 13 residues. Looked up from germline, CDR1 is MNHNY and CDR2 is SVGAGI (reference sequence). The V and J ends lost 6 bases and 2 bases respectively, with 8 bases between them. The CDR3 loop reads CASRDSGNQPQHF. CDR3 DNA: TGTGCCAGCAGGGACAGTGGCAATCAGCCCCAGCATTTT.

The DNA for the CDR3 is TGTGCCAGCAGTGTTGGGGCCAGCCAAGAGACCCAGTACTTC. It yields the protein CASSVGASQETQYF. This chain connects TRBV6-1 to TRBJ2-5, with D possibly being TRBD1 (5 bases). The V and J ends lost 4 bases and 1 base respectively, with 10 bases between them. The CDR3 has 14 amino acids. Germline CDR1 is MNHNS and CDR2 is SASEGT.

CDR3 loop: CASSVIKTTTSVNEQFF. DNA of the CDR3: TGTGCCAGCAGTGTAATAAAGACCACGACTAGCGTTAATGAGCAGTTCTTC. The rearrangement uses TRBV2 and TRBJ2-1, with 8 bases matching TRBD2. The germline CDR1 and CDR2 sequences are SNHLY and FYNNEI. The CDR3 is 17 amino acids. Germline trimming cut 4 bases from V and 7 bases from J; bases unmatched to any gene: 15. The full variable domain, with the rest looked up from reference TRBV2 and TRBJ2-1, is EPEVTQTPSHQVTQMGQEVILRCVPISNHLYFYWYRQILGQKVEFLVSFYNNEISEKSEIFDDQFSVERPDGSNFTLKIRSTKLEDSAMYFCASSVIKTTTSVNEQFFGPGTRLTVL.